This T cell receptor beta chain was sequenced for a study of blood T cell repertoires in COVID-19. Background on the study: The samples span acute and convalescent COVID-19 from the United States, Italy and Spain. The cDNA or gDNA used as material had been derived from T cells, B-cell-depleted T cells, or PBMCs.

How the authors handled the data: The assay estimated nucleated cells by amplifying reference gene primers. Measured with immunoSEQ multiplex PCR; TCRdb has only the in-frame clones, and not every one. The V and J calls and the clone size are those of that table, but D and trimming were determined from the DNA. The sample records over 200,000 clones, around four fifths being singletons. The origin of this receptor is an elderly man with acute or convalescent COVID-19. The sample taken for sequencing was peripheral blood.

The CDR3 loop reads CASSLGQGGTDTQYF. DNA of the CDR3: TGCGCCAGCAGCTTGGGGCAGGGCGGCACAGATACGCAGTATTTT. The chain carries TRBV5-1 and TRBJ2-3, with a tentative D call TRBD1 (5 bases). Germline CDR1 SGHRS, CDR2 YFSETQ. The CDR3 has 15 residues. Trimming pared 0 bases from V and 1 base from J, leaving 9 bases between.